What follows is one T cell receptor beta chain and its context. A CD45RA-negative memory subset and a CD45RA+ naive subset were separated from the CD4+ cells. This sample stems from a study of shared clonotypes between healthy human individuals. Sequenced by immunoSEQ multiplex PCR; TCRdb stores in-frame clones only, minus some. The repertoire holds 550,000 to 850,000 clones, around 72% seen once, with approximately 1.7% in the top ten. In germline, CDR1 is DFQATT, CDR2 SNEGSKA (reference sequence). The CDR3 contains 11 residues. Trimming pared 3 bases from V and 5 bases from J, leaving 4 bases between.

The rearrangement uses TRBV20-1 and TRBJ2-2; D unresolved. The material sequenced was memory CD4+ T cells sorted from blood. Subset given: CD45RA-negative fraction. The receptor's source is a woman in her twenties or thirties in good health. CDR3 sequence: CSASRTGELFF. As DNA, the CDR3 is TGCAGTGCTAGTCGTACCGGGGAGCTGTTTTTT.